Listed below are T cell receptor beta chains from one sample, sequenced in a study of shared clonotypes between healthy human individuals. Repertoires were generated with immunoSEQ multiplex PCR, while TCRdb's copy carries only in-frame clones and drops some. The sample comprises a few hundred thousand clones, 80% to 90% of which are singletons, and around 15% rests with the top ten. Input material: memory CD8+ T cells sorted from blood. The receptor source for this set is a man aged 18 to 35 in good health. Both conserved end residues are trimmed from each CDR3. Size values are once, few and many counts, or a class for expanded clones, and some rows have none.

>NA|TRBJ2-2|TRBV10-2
ASSVSGSTGELF
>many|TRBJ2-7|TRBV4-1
ASSQVLAGRNYEQY
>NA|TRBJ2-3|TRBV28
ASSYRPGPDTQY
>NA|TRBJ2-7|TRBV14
ASSQELAGGYEQY
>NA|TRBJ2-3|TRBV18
ASSPWYTDTQY
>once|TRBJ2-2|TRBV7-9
ASGGGSGTGELF
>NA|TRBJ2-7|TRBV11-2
ASSTGLHYEQY
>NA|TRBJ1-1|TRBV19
ASSIGVGAMNTEAF
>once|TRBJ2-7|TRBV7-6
ASSLKASGVYEQY
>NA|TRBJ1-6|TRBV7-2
ASSLEGVGNSPLH
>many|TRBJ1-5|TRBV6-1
ASRVTGDSNQPQH
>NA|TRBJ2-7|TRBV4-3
ASSQETWTDGARIYEQY
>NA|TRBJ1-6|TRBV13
ASSFGILNNSPLH
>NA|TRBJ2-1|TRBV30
ARRGTAFNEQF
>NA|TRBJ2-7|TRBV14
ASSQLGPSGEQY
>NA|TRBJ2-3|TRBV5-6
ASSIDRAGTQY
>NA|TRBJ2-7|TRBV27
ASSSDPTSEQY
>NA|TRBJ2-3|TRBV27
ASSLSKAGGPVDTQY
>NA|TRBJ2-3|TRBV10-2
ASSETARTDTQY
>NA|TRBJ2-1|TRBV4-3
ASSQALAGGRYNEQF
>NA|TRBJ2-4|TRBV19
ASSSRSGGRVVDVAKNIQY
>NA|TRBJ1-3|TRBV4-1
ASSQGSGTTIY
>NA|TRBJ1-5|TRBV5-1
ASSLLGPGLNQPQH
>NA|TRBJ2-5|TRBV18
ASSPPAGGETQY
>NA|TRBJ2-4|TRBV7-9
ASSSPGQAKNIQY
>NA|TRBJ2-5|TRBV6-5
ASRPGLKYQETQY
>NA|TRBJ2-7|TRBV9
ASSVDGSSYEQY
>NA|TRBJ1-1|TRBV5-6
ASNLGGAGAEAF
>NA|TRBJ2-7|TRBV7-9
ASTWLGHSSYEQY
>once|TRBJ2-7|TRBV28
ASTEESDETAEQY
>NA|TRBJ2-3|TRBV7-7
ASSDVGTDTQY
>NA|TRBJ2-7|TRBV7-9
ASRPVGLAYEQY
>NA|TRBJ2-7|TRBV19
ASSPRDGSYEQY
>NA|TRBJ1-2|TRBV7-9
ASSVTGEYYGYT
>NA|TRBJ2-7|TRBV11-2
ASSLDRADEGYEQY
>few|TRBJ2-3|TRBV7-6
ASSTYKARVDSTDTQY
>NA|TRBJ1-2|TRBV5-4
ASSLPFSGDGDGYT
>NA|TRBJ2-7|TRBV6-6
ASSLVFGYEQY
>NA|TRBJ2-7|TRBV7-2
ASSLNPTYEQY
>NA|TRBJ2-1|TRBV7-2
ASSALRLAGGPSYNEQF